The clone carrying this TCR beta chain was counted many times. The data belong to a study of early T cells in non-severe SARS-CoV-2 infection. MiXCR, applied by TCRdb to the 5' RACE reads, yields one record per CDR3 protein. This repertoire shows under 75,000 distinct CDR3 sequences, about an eighth found once; its top ten account for approximately 9.6%. V shed 5 bases, J shed 6 bases, and the junction held 9 bases outside the gene matches. In germline, CDR1 is SGHTA, CDR2 FQGTGA. The CDR3 contains 15 residues. The J gene is TRBJ2-2, the V gene TRBV7-3; 7 positions match TRBD1. This clonotype was obtained from an adult who was a healthcare worker with PCR-confirmed SARS-CoV-2 infection or an uninfected control (not recorded which). The sequenced sample consisted of whole blood. The chain's CDR3 is CASSPYRDRAGELFF. The CDR3 coding sequence is TGTGCCAGCAGCCCATACCGAGACAGGGCCGGGGAGCTGTTTTTT.